The source of this T cell receptor (beta chain) is a study of blood T cells in healthy people across ages. Together with a sample-barcoded 5' primer, a J-beta primer mix was included in a second PCR lasting roughly 6 to 12 cycles. TCRdb recomputed calls from the 5' RACE reads with MiXCR, one row per CDR3 protein. The sample holds about 1.6 million distinct CDR3 sequences; about 32% are singletons and the top ten take 11%. From germline, CDR1 is DFQATT and CDR2 SNEGSKA (reference sequence). The CDR3 runs 19 residues. Germline trimming cut 6 bases from V and 0 bases from J; bases unmatched to any gene: 12.

This chain joins TRBV20-1 and TRBJ2-1, with TRBD2 matching 15 bases. Sequencing was performed on blood. The clonotype originates from a woman under 40 in good health. The chain's CDR3 is CSAFLPGLAGGNSYNEQFF. The CDR3 region has the DNA TGCAGTGCCTTCTTACCGGGACTAGCGGGGGGAAACTCCTACAATGAGCAGTTCTTC.